This T cell receptor beta chain appears in the sequencing data of a study of radiotherapy plus CTLA-4 blockade in lung cancer. In the study overall: Among all patients, around 19% showed objective responses, while roughly 28% had disease control. Study-wide results and limits: Subsequent to radiotherapy plus ipilimumab, tumor-derived TCR clones underwent expansion in blood. Early shifts in blood T cell clones, with interferon-beta, reportedly predicted response best.

CDR1 and CDR2 (germline): WNHNN, SYGVQD (reference sequence). The CDR3 spans 15 residues. Trimming took off 5 bases at V and 2 bases at J, with 15 bases between the two ends. With regard to this clone: What it recognizes is unknown.

Using immunoSEQ multiplex PCR, the repertoire was profiled, and TCRdb retains in-frame clones only, with some absent. The table shows 50,000 or so clones, with more than 60% occurring only once. Here the sequenced sample was peripheral blood, taken from a patient treated with radiotherapy plus ipilimumab. The J gene is TRBJ2-5, the V gene TRBV10-1, with D possibly being TRBD2 (5 bases). The sequence was obtained from a human donor with non-small cell lung cancer who had a partial response to radiotherapy plus ipilimumab. DNA for the CDR3: TGCGCCAGCAGTCCCGGGCGGGTCACTCAAGAGACCCAGTACTTC. Translated: CASSPGRVTQETQYF.